This T cell receptor beta chain was profiled in a study of T-cell reconstitution after alpha-beta-depleted transplantation in children. The CDR3 length is 13 residues. The V end was cut by 5 bases, the J end by 1 base, with 11 bases between. Germline CDR1 is DFQATT and CDR2 is SNEGSKA (reference sequence). The table lists this clonotype with many counts. A library of TCRbeta sequences, prepared with unique molecular identifiers, was generated. TCRdb redid the calling of the PCR reads with MiXCR, one entry per CDR3 protein. The repertoire holds about 610,000 distinct CDR3 sequences, 10% seen once, with roughly 4% in the top ten.

The V and J genes are TRBV20-1 and TRBJ1-2; maybe TRBD1 (5 bases). The sample was PBMCs from the stem cell graft donor, taken from the stem cell graft. The receptor's source is a human donor who donated a stem cell graft to a child with acute myeloid leukemia. CDR3 bases: TGCAGTGCTTCCATGACAGTTAACTATGGCTACACCTTC. Protein product: CSASMTVNYGYTF.